This T cell receptor beta chain emerged from a study of T cells in localized non-small cell lung cancer. Notes on the study in general: Out of the top 100 tumor clones, a median about 57 were seen in adjacent lung.

Note on this clone: The target antigen is unknown.

Germline V lookup: CDR1 SGHNT, CDR2 YENEEA. This CDR3 is 15 amino acids long. Trimming took off 1 base at V and 5 bases at J, with 11 bases between the two ends. Repertoires were generated with immunoSEQ multiplex PCR, while TCRdb's copy carries only in-frame clones and drops some. Among about 41,000 clones, approximately 86% were seen once, and the ten largest hold roughly 7%. The chain has TRBV11-3 and TRBJ2-2; D remains ambiguous. The sequence was collected from a woman aged 18-49 years with stage III lung adenocarcinoma. Sequencing was performed on peripheral blood, taken before any cancer treatment. Here the CDR3 reads CASSLGIQPTGELFF. CDR3 nucleotide sequence: TGTGCCAGCAGCTTAGGTATACAGCCAACCGGGGAGCTGTTTTTT.